These 14 T cell receptor beta chains were sequenced from one sample in a study of CD8+ T cells in alopecia areata. Extraction of RNA preceded its reverse transcription into cDNA, which served as the sequencing template. Sequencing used immunoSEQ multiplex PCR; TCRdb keeps in-frame clones, though not all of them. The table includes 130,000 or so clones, about 88% detected once. This sample's treatment: oral pan-JAK inhibitor, 5-10 mg twice daily. The sequenced sample was CD8+ T cells sorted from blood, obtained at week 4, from a patient treated with tofacitinib. Receptor source: a human donor with alopecia areata.

With respect to this clone: The sample contains more than one DNA sequence encoding this CDR3. In nucleotides, the CDR3 is TGTGCCAGCAGTCCTAAGGGGGTCATGAACACTGAAGCTTTCTTT. It yields the protein CASSPKGVMNTEAFF. V and J are TRBV27 and TRBJ1-1, with a tentative D call TRBD1 (6 bases). V was clipped by 5 bases and J by 0 bases, with 13 bases between them. This CDR3 is built from 15 residues. Germline V lookup: CDR1 MNHEY, CDR2 SMNVEV (reference sequence).

CDR3 DNA sequence: TGTGCCAGTAGTAACCTCGAGGGCAGGGGGACCGGGGAGCTGTTTTTT. Translation gives CASSNLEGRGTGELFF. The chain joins TRBV19 to TRBJ2-2, with 7 bases aligning to TRBD1. The germline V gene has CDR1 LNHDA and CDR2 SQIVND (reference sequence). V trimming: 4 bases; J trimming: 5 bases; junction bases outside the gene matches: 10. The CDR3 contains 16 residues.

V usage is TRBV7-9 and J usage is TRBJ2-3; D perhaps matches TRBD1 (5 bases). Trimming shortened V by 5 bases and J by 4 bases, and 16 bases separated the two germline ends. Germline assignment: CDR1 SEHNR and CDR2 FQNEAQ (reference sequence). The CDR3 extends over 15 amino acids. CDR3 coding DNA: TGTGCCAGCAGCCCCCTGCCCGACAGACCAGATACGCAGTATTTT. Amino acids: CASSPLPDRPDTQYF.

This chain links TRBV9 with TRBJ1-2, with a weak D call TRBD1 (6 bases). The V end was cut by 4 bases, the J end by 6 bases, with 19 bases between. The CDR3 is 15 residues long. Per germline, CDR1 SGDLS and CDR2 YYNGEE. DNA of the CDR3: TGTGCCAGCAGCACGGGACAAAACGGCCAGAATGGCTACACCTTC. Translation: CASSTGQNGQNGYTF.

The rearrangement joins TRBV29-1 to TRBJ1-4; tentative D call: TRBD1 (5 bases). Germline loops: CDR1 SQVTM, CDR2 ANQGSEA. The V end was cut by 3 bases, the J end by 13 bases, with 12 bases between. This CDR3 contains 11 residues. CDR3 residues: CSVDAGEGLFF. CDR3 bases: TGCAGCGTTGATGCGGGGGAAGGACTGTTTTTT.

V and J are TRBV4-1 and TRBJ2-7; 9 bases fit TRBD1. CDR1 is MGHRA and CDR2 is YSYEKL in the germline V gene. With 7 bases clipped from V and 0 bases from J, the junction kept 7 bases outside the gene matches. CDR3 size: 15 residues. In DNA, the CDR3 is TGCGCCAGCACCTTGGGACAGGGATTCTCCTACGAGCAGTACTTC. It is translated as CASTLGQGFSYEQYF.

The rearrangement joins TRBV7-2 to TRBJ2-3; D possibly corresponds to TRBD2 (5 bases). V shed 1 base and J shed 0 bases, with 14 bases lying between them. The CDR3 contains 17 residues. CDR1 is SGHTA, CDR2 FQGNSA, per germline. CDR3 loop: CASSLGARGPSTDTQYF. As DNA, the CDR3 is TGTGCCAGCAGCTTAGGTGCTCGCGGGCCTAGCACAGATACGCAGTATTTT. Variable domain in full (rest from reference TRBV7-2 and TRBJ2-3): GAGVSQSPSNKVTEKGKDVELRCDPISGHTALYWYRQSLGQGLEFLIYFQGNSAPDKSGLPSDRFSAERTGGSVSTLTIQRTQQEDSAVYLCASSLGARGPSTDTQYFGPGTRLTVL.

This clone showed up just once. The rearrangement joins TRBV7-6 to TRBJ2-5; a weak D match, TRBD1 (6 bases). The length of the CDR3 is 13 residues. Germline CDR1 is SGHVS and CDR2 is FNYEAQ. V was cut by 6 bases and J by 2 bases, with 10 bases left in between. The CDR3 here is CASSPQGQETQYF. The DNA for the CDR3 is TGTGCCAGCAGTCCTCAGGGGCAAGAGACCCAGTACTTC.

This CDR3 is CASSVVSGDGTQYF. Here the CDR3 DNA reads TGTGCCAGCAGCGTAGTTTCCGGGGACGGGACGCAGTATTTT. This sequence joins TRBV9 and TRBJ2-3; D could derive from TRBD1 or TRBD2 (5 bases each). Trimming took off 0 bases at V and 9 bases at J, with 14 bases between the two ends. Germline V gene sequence: CDR1 SGDLS, CDR2 YYNGEE. CDR3 length: 14 residues. Full variable domain (missing parts from reference TRBV9 and TRBJ2-3): DSGVTQTPKHLITATGQRVTLRCSPRSGDLSVYWYQQSLDQGLQFLIQYYNGEERAKGNILERFSAQQFPDLHSELNLSSLELGDSALYFCASSVVSGDGTQYFGPGTRLTVL.

This clone was picked up one time. The chain uses TRBV27 and TRBJ2-7; D may correspond to TRBD1 or TRBD2 (5 bases each). The germline CDR1 and CDR2 sequences are MNHEY and SMNVEV (reference sequence). The CDR3 is 14 amino acids. Trimming stripped 4 bases from V and 9 bases from J, with 19 bases between. CDR3 bases: TGTGCCAGCAGTTCCCCGGGACCTACTCTAGGGCAGTACTTC. This encodes CASSSPGPTLGQYF.

This chain connects TRBV5-4 to TRBJ2-1, with TRBD2 matching over 8 bases. The junction had 4 bases not matched to a gene; V was cut back by 2 bases and J by 6 bases. Germline lookup yields CDR1 SGHNT and CDR2 YYREEE (reference sequence). The CDR3 has 14 amino acids. CDR3 protein: CASSFGLASNEQFF. In nucleotides, the CDR3 is TGTGCCAGCAGCTTCGGACTAGCAAGCAATGAGCAGTTCTTC.

V gene TRBV19 combines with J gene TRBJ1-5; no firm D call. CDR3 size: 15 residues. V lost 8 bases and J 1 base, leaving 15 bases between the germline ends. CDR1 and CDR2 from the germline V gene are LNHDA and SQIVND (reference sequence). Written as DNA, the CDR3 is TGTGCCAGTGTAGACGAGCTTTACAGCAATCAGCCCCAGCATTTT. Its translation is CASVDELYSNQPQHF. Full variable domain (missing parts from reference TRBV19 and TRBJ1-5): DGGITQSPKYLFRKEGQNVTLSCEQNLNHDAMYWYRQDPGQGLRLIYYSQIVNDFQKGDIAEGYSVSREKKESFPLTVTSAQKNPTAFYLCASVDELYSNQPQHFGDGTRLSIL.

The chain links TRBV7-9 to TRBJ2-1; 9 bases match TRBD1. The CDR3 length is 19 residues. Trimming took 1 base from V and 3 from J; bases not matched to a gene: 13. Germline CDR1 SEHNR, CDR2 FQNEAQ (reference sequence). CDR3: CASSLVGFPGQGSYNEQFF. CDR3 coding DNA: TGTGCCAGCAGCTTAGTAGGATTTCCCGGACAGGGGAGCTACAATGAGCAGTTCTTC.

The rearrangement uses TRBV29-1 and TRBJ2-1; tentative D call: TRBD2 (5 bases). V was pared by 3 bases and J by 8 bases, with 20 bases between. The CDR3 totals 15 residues. Germline-derived CDR1 and CDR2 are SQVTM and ANQGSEA. The CDR3 protein is CSVELMGADVDEQFF. CDR3 DNA sequence: TGCAGCGTTGAGCTTATGGGAGCAGATGTGGATGAGCAGTTCTTC.